The 4 T cell receptor beta chains presented below share a single source sample, sequenced in a study of blood T cell repertoires in COVID-19. This table comes from immunoSEQ multiplex PCR, and its TCRdb copy is limited to in-frame clones, with some not included. The table lists 95,000 to 150,000 clones, just over 85% of them singletons. Input material: peripheral blood. These receptors all come from a man aged 35-49 years with acute or convalescent COVID-19.

Details on this clone: Other DNA sequences of this sample code for an identical CDR3. The chain uses TRBV2 and TRBJ2-2; the D is unclear. CDR1 is SNHLY, CDR2 FYNNEI, per germline. Trimming cost V 6 bases and J 0 bases, with 5 bases left between them. The length of the CDR3 is 13 residues. The CDR3 region is CASSGSNTGELFF. The CDR3 DNA follows: TGTGCCAGCAGCGGGTCGAACACCGGGGAGCTGTTTTTT.

The V call is TRBV16, the J call TRBJ1-5, with a tentative D call TRBD1 (6 bases). The CDR3 length is 16 residues. The germline gives CDR1 KGHSY, CDR2 FQNENV. The V end was cut by 0 bases, the J end by 2 bases, with 11 bases between. The CDR3 reads CASSQSYRAGNQPQHF. The CDR3 nucleotides are TGTGCCAGCAGCCAATCGTACAGGGCTGGCAATCAGCCCCAGCATTTT.

The chain has TRBV12-3 or TRBV12-4 and TRBJ1-2; D may be TRBD1 (6 bases). The germline V and J ends were trimmed by 6 bases and 4 bases, with 9 bases remaining between them. The CDR3 sequence is 12 residues long. The CDR3 DNA follows: TGTGCCAGCAGCCGGACAGTCTATGGCTACACCTTC. It is translated as CASSRTVYGYTF.

The rearrangement uses TRBV7-2 and TRBJ1-4; no reliable D call. V lost 5 bases to trimming and J lost 5 bases, with 15 bases between them. CDR3 length equals 15 residues. CDR1 is SGHTA and CDR2 is FQGNSA in the germline V gene. The CDR3 here is CASSRGVIRNEKLFF. CDR3 bases: TGTGCCAGCAGCCGCGGGGTCATTCGGAATGAAAAACTGTTTTTT.